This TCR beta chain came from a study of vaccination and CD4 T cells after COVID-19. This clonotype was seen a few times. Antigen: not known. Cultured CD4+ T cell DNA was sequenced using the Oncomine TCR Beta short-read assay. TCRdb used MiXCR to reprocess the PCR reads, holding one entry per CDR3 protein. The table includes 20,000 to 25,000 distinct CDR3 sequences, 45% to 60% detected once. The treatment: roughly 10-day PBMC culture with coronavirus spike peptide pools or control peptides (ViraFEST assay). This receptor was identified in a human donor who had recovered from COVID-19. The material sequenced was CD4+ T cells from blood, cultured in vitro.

The CDR3 nucleotides read TGTGCCACCAGCACCCCGGCGGCCATGAACACTGAAGCTTTCTTT. Residues: CATSTPAAMNTEAFF. The chain employs TRBV15 and TRBJ1-1; D is undetermined. Germline V lookup: CDR1 LNHNV, CDR2 YYDKDF (reference sequence). This CDR3 contains 15 residues. Trimming stripped 4 bases from V and 0 bases from J, with 12 bases between.